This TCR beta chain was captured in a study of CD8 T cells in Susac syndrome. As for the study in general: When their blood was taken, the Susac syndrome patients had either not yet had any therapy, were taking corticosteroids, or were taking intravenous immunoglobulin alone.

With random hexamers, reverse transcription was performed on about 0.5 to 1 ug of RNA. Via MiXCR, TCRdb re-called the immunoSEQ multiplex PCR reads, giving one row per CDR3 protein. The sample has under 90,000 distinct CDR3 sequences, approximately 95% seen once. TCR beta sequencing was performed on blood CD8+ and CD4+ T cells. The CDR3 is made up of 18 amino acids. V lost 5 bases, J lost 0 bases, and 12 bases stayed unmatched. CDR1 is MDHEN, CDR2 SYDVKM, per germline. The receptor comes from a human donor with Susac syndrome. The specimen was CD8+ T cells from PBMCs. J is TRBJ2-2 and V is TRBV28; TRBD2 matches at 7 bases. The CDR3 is CASSHGLVRSPNTGELFF. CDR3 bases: TGTGCCAGCAGTCACGGACTAGTGAGGTCCCCGAACACCGGGGAGCTGTTTTTT.